The 6 T cell receptor beta chains listed next were all sequenced from one sample in a study of radiotherapy plus CTLA-4 blockade in lung cancer. The assay was immunoSEQ multiplex PCR, and TCRdb's table has in-frame clones only and misses some. In the table there are about 81,000 clones, about three quarters of which are singletons. The sequences come from peripheral blood, collected from a patient treated with radiotherapy plus ipilimumab. Receptor source: a human donor with non-small cell lung cancer that progressed on radiotherapy plus ipilimumab.

This clone has more than one count but fewer than ten. V gene TRBV5-4 combines with J gene TRBJ1-2; tentatively, D is TRBD1 (5 bases). The V gene's germline CDR1 is SGHNT and CDR2 YYREEE (reference sequence). This CDR3 is built from 14 residues. Trimming left V 4 bases short and J 4 bases short, with 14 bases between. For the CDR3, the DNA is TGTGCCAGCAGCCAAAGACAGCTCTCCTATGGCTACACCTTC. Translating it yields CASSQRQLSYGYTF.

J is TRBJ1-4 and V is TRBV25-1; possibly TRBD1 for D (5 bases). The CDR3 loop spans 14 amino acids. V was pared by 7 bases and J by 7 bases, with 16 bases between. CDR1 and CDR2 (germline): MGHDK, SYGVNS. The CDR3, as DNA: TGTGCCAGCACGTCCTGGGGGGTCGGTGAAAAACTGTTTTTT. Its protein product is CASTSWGVGEKLFF.

V gene TRBV28 combines with J gene TRBJ2-7, with 7 positions matching TRBD2. J lost 0 bases, V lost 6 bases, and 11 bases had no gene match. The CDR3 covers 16 residues. Germline CDR1 MDHEN, CDR2 SYDVKM. The CDR3 is CASSTKKREGSYEQYF. In nucleotides, the CDR3 is TGTGCCAGCAGCACTAAAAAGCGGGAAGGCTCCTACGAGCAGTACTTC. The full variable domain, in which reference TRBV28 and TRBJ2-7 provide the parts outside the CDR3, is DVKVTQSSRYLVKRTGEKVFLECVQDMDHENMFWYRQDPGLGLRLIYFSYDVKMKEKGDIPEGYSVSREKKERFSLILESASTNQTSMYLCASSTKKREGSYEQYFGPGTRLTVT.

The CDR3 is CASRPTASGTEAFF. The DNA for the CDR3 is TGTGCCAGCAGACCCACCGCCTCGGGCACTGAAGCTTTCTTT. The chain links TRBV2 to TRBJ1-1; D call uncertain. The CDR3 has 14 residues. Germline CDR1 SNHLY, CDR2 FYNNEI. V dropped 6 bases and J dropped 4 bases, with 15 bases sitting between them. Complete variable domain (other parts from reference TRBV2 and TRBJ1-1): EPEVTQTPSHQVTQMGQEVILRCVPISNHLYFYWYRQILGQKVEFLVSFYNNEISEKSEIFDDQFSVERPDGSNFTLKIRSTKLEDSAMYFCASRPTASGTEAFFGQGTRLTVV.

The V gene is TRBV5-4, the J gene TRBJ1-6, with D hard to call. CDR1 SGHNT and CDR2 YYREEE come from the germline V gene (reference sequence). V shed 1 base and J shed 8 bases, with 4 bases lying between them. The CDR3 has 12 residues. The CDR3 nucleotides read TGTGCCAGCAGCTTGAGGGATTCACCCCTCCACTTT. Protein: CASSLRDSPLHF.

This clone has just one count. The chain joins TRBV7-2 to TRBJ2-3; 7 bases agree with TRBD1. J gave up 2 bases and V 4 bases, and 9 bases lay outside the gene matches. Germline loops: CDR1 SGHTA, CDR2 FQGNSA. This CDR3 is built from 16 residues. CDR3 DNA sequence: TGTGCCAGCAGCTCCAGAGGGGGCATTGACACAGATACGCAGTATTTT. Its translation: CASSSRGGIDTDTQYF. Full variable domain (outside the CDR3, taken from reference TRBV7-2 and TRBJ2-3): GAGVSQSPSNKVTEKGKDVELRCDPISGHTALYWYRQSLGQGLEFLIYFQGNSAPDKSGLPSDRFSAERTGGSVSTLTIQRTQQEDSAVYLCASSSRGGIDTDTQYFGPGTRLTVL.